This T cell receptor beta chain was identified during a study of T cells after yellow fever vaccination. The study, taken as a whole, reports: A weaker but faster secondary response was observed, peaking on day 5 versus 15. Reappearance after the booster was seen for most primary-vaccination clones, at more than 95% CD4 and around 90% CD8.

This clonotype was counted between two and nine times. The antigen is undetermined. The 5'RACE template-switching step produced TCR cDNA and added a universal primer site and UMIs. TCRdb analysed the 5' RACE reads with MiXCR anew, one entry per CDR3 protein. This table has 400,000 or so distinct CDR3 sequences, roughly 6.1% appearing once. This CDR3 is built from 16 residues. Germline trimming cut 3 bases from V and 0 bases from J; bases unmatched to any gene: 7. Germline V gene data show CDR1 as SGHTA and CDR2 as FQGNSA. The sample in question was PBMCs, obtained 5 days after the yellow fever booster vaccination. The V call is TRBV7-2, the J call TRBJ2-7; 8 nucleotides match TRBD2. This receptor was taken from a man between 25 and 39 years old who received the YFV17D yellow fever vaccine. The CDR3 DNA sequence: TGTGCCAGCAGCTTTATGGCTAGCGGGTACTCCTACGAGCAGTACTTC. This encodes CASSFMASGYSYEQYF.